This TCR beta chain was observed in a study of cytomegalovirus exposure and HLA in healthy donors. The study, taken as a whole, reports: According to reports, the classifier identified cytomegalovirus status with high specificity and sensitivity. Overall, approximately 150 TCR beta chains were annotated as cytomegalovirus-associated. Three CMV-associated chains proved CMV antigen-specific in vitro.

About this clone: Its specificity is not known.

Profiled with immunoSEQ multiplex PCR; TCRdb holds only in-frame clones, not every one. Here the sample spans 55,000 to 70,000 clones, about 95% being singletons. V was cut by 3 bases and J by 5 bases, with 14 bases left in between. CDR1 SGDLS and CDR2 YYNGEE come from the germline V gene. This CDR3 contains 14 residues. Material: PBMCs. The genes are TRBV9 and TRBJ1-2; D call uncertain. This TCR was recovered from a man younger than 35 in good health and CMV-seronegative. CDR3 protein: CASSERRVFYGYTF. CDR3 nucleotides: TGTGCCAGCAGCGAGAGGCGGGTGTTTTATGGCTACACCTTC.